These 8 T cell receptor beta chains originate from one sample sequenced in a study of control samples from healthy donors and cancer patients. Here immunoSEQ multiplex PCR was the method, and the copy in TCRdb shows in-frame clones only, minus some. The data contain some 200,000 clones, approximately 95% of them singletons. Sequencing was done on a sample of blood. Receptor source: a man aged 18 to 30 in good health.

The chain joins TRBV2 to TRBJ2-3; 7 nucleotides line up with TRBD2. The V and J ends lost 4 bases and 0 bases, in that order; junction bases with no gene match: 7. The CDR3 totals 16 residues. Per germline, CDR1 SNHLY and CDR2 FYNNEI. CDR3 protein: CASSVRVGGSTDTQYF. The CDR3 DNA reads TGTGCCAGCAGTGTTCGAGTGGGGGGGAGCACAGATACGCAGTATTTT.

The genes are TRBV6-2 or TRBV6-3 and TRBJ2-7; D might be TRBD1 (6 bases). CDR3 length equals 14 residues. The germline V gene has CDR1 MNHEY and CDR2 SVGEGT. Trimming stripped 4 bases from V and 0 bases from J, with 10 bases between. CDR3 bases: TGTGCCAGCAGTTTGACAGGTATCTCCTACGAGCAGTACTTC. This codes for CASSLTGISYEQYF.

This clone came up once. CDR3 nucleotide sequence: TGCGCCAGCAGCTTGACAGCGAACACCGGGGAGCTGTTTTTT. It specifies CASSLTANTGELFF. The genes are TRBV5-1 and TRBJ2-2, with no clear D. V lost 1 base and J 0 bases, leaving 4 bases between the germline ends. The germline gives CDR1 SGHRS, CDR2 YFSETQ. The CDR3 is 14 residues long.

The chain uses TRBV18 and TRBJ2-7; 8 nucleotides agree with TRBD1. Germline-derived CDR1 and CDR2 are KGHSH and LQKENI. This CDR3 region has 14 residues. V dropped 1 base and J dropped 3; count of bases not matched to a gene: 2. CDR3 sequence reads: CASSPRTGGYEQYF. As DNA, the CDR3 is TGTGCCAGCTCACCACGTACAGGGGGCTACGAGCAGTACTTC.

The chain links TRBV5-5 to TRBJ2-7; a weak D match, TRBD1 (7 bases). Germline V CDR1 and CDR2: SGHKS, YYEKEE (reference sequence). V was shortened by 3 bases and J by 0 bases, with 16 bases between the two germline ends. The CDR3 loop spans 16 amino acids. The CDR3 is CASSWGAGGSSYEQYF. DNA for the CDR3: TGTGCCAGCAGCTGGGGGGCAGGGGGTAGCTCCTACGAGCAGTACTTC.

This clone was picked up one time. The chain has TRBV19 and TRBJ2-5, with D unresolved. This CDR3 is built from 13 residues. Trimming cost V 6 bases and J 0 bases, with 8 bases left between them. Germline V gene lookup returns CDR1 LNHDA and CDR2 SQIVND (reference sequence). CDR3: CASSRTDQETQYF. The CDR3, as DNA: TGTGCCAGTAGCCGGACGGACCAAGAGACCCAGTACTTC.

This rearrangement joins TRBV12-5 to TRBJ1-2, with D hard to call. The CDR3 covers 10 residues. Germline V gives CDR1 LGHNT, CDR2 FRNRAP. Here the CDR3 DNA reads TGTATGACGGGGAACTATGGCTACACCTTC. This encodes CMTGNYGYTF.

This clone was picked up one time. The chain couples TRBV19 to TRBJ2-3; D unresolved. The CDR3 runs 13 residues. CDR1 and CDR2 from the germline V gene are LNHDA and SQIVND (reference sequence). Trimming pared 3 bases from V and 5 bases from J, leaving 9 bases between. CDR3 sequence reads: CASSMYQKDTQYF. The DNA of the CDR3 is TGTGCCAGTAGTATGTACCAGAAAGATACGCAGTATTTT.